This TCR beta chain derives from a study of T cells after yellow fever vaccination. As for the study in general: Preparation of fractions with low cell numbers was performed using SMART-Seq v4 Ultra Low Input.

TCRdb independently ran MiXCR on the 5' RACE reads; one entry per CDR3 protein. Among about 400,000 distinct CDR3 sequences listed, around 10% were seen once. This clonotype was seen a handful of times. Its target is not known. General observations from the study: Though it reached lower strength, the secondary response hit its peak faster, day 5 versus 15. Once the booster was given, most primary-vaccination clones reappeared, at just over 95% for CD4 and roughly 91% for CD8.

V was clipped by 1 base and J by 3 bases, with 9 bases between them. The CDR3 is 14 amino acids. Per the germline V gene, CDR1 is SGHRS and CDR2 is YFSETQ. This receptor was obtained from a man younger than 35 who received the YFV17D yellow fever vaccine. This specimen was PBMCs, taken on the day of the first yellow fever vaccination. The rearrangement joins TRBV5-1 to TRBJ2-3; D not certain. Written as DNA, the CDR3 is TGCGCCAGCAGCTTGAATGGTATAACAGATACGCAGTATTTT. Its translation is CASSLNGITDTQYF.